One sample yielded the 4 T cell receptor beta chains listed below, sequenced in a study of cytomegalovirus exposure and HLA in healthy donors. The assay was immunoSEQ multiplex PCR, and TCRdb's table has in-frame clones only and misses some. Among roughly 330,000 clones listed, 87% were seen once. Sequencing input: PBMCs. The receptors derive from a young woman in good health and CMV-seropositive.

This clone showed up just once. CDR3 nucleotide sequence: TGTGCCAGCAGCCAAGCGGGGGCCGAAGCTTTCTTT. This sequence encodes CASSQAGAEAFF. The chain combines TRBV14 with TRBJ1-1; D perhaps matches TRBD1 (6 bases). V was trimmed by 1 base and J by 8 bases, leaving 8 bases between them. CDR3 length: 12 residues. Germline V CDR1 and CDR2: SGHDN, FVKESK. Looking up the rest from reference TRBV14 and TRBJ1-1 gives the full variable domain: EAGVTQFPSHSVIEKGQTVTLRCDPISGHDNLYWYRRVMGKEIKFLLHFVKESKQDESGMPNNRFLAERTGGTYSTLKVQPAELEDSGVYFCASSQAGAEAFFGQGTRLTVV.

V and J are TRBV28 and TRBJ2-3; 9 bases line up with TRBD2. In germline, CDR1 is MDHEN, CDR2 SYDVKM. The CDR3 has 14 amino acids. With V trimmed by 5 bases and J by 3 bases, 3 bases remained unmatched. CDR3 DNA sequence: TGTGCCAGCAGTGCTAGCGGGGCAACAGATACGCAGTATTTT. This sequence encodes CASSASGATDTQYF.

This chain joins TRBV5-4 and TRBJ2-5; no clear D gene. The CDR3 contains 14 residues. Germline lookup yields CDR1 SGHNT and CDR2 YYREEE (reference sequence). The V gene lost 4 bases and the J gene lost 1 base, with 11 bases spanning the gap. The CDR3 DNA sequence: TGTGCCAGCAGCACACCGGGTTCCCAAGAGACCCAGTACTTC. Protein product: CASSTPGSQETQYF.

J is TRBJ1-6 and V is TRBV30; possibly TRBD1 for D (5 bases). Germline V gene sequence: CDR1 GTSNPN, CDR2 SVGIG (reference sequence). Trimming removed 3 bases from V and 0 bases from J, with 9 bases in between. The CDR3 contains 15 residues. The CDR3 DNA follows: TGTGCCTGGAGCGCAGGGAGCTCCTATAATTCACCCCTCCACTTT. This sequence encodes CAWSAGSSYNSPLHF.